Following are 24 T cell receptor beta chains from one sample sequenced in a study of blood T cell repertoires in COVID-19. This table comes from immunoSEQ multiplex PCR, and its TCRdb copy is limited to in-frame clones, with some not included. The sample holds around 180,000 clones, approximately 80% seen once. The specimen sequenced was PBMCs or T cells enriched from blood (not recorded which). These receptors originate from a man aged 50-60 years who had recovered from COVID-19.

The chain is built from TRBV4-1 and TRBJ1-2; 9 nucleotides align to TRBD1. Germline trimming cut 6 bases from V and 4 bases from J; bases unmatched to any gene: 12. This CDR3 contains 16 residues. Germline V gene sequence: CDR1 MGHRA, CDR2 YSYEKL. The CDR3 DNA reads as TGCGCCAGCAGACGGGGGACAGGGACGATCAGCTATGGCTACACCTTC. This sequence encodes CASRRGTGTISYGYTF.

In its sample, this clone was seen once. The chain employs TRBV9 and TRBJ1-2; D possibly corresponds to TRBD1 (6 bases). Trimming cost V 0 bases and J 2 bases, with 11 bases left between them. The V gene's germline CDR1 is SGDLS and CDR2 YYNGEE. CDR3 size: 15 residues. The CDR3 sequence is CASSVVAQGNYGYTF. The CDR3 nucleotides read TGTGCCAGCAGCGTAGTGGCGCAGGGGAACTATGGCTACACCTTC.

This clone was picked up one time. The CDR3 DNA sequence: TGTGCCAGCTCACCTCGGGGAGACTACGAGCAGTACTTC. Its translation is CASSPRGDYEQYF. J is TRBJ2-7 and V is TRBV18; tentatively, D is TRBD2 (5 bases). Germline CDR1 reads KGHSH; CDR2 reads LQKENI. Trimming stripped 3 bases from V and 3 bases from J, with 9 bases between. CDR3 size: 13 residues.

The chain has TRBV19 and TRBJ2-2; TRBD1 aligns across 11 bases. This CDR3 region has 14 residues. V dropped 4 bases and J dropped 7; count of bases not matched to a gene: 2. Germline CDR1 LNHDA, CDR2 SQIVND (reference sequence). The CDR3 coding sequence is TGTGCCAGTAGTAGGGGACAGGGGGTCGGGGAGCTGTTTTTT. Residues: CASSRGQGVGELFF.

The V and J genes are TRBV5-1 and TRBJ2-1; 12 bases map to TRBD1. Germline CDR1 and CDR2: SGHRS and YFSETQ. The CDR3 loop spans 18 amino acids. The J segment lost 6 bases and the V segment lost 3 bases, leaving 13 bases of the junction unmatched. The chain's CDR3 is CASSSPPGQGAWSNEQFF. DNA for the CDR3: TGCGCCAGCAGCTCTCCGCCGGGACAGGGGGCTTGGTCCAATGAGCAGTTCTTC.

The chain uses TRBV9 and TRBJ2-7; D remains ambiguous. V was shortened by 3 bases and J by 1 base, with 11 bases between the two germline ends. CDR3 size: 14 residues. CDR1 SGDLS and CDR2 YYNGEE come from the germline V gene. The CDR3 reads CASSGANESYEQYF. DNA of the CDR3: TGTGCCAGCAGCGGTGCTAATGAGTCCTACGAGCAGTACTTC.

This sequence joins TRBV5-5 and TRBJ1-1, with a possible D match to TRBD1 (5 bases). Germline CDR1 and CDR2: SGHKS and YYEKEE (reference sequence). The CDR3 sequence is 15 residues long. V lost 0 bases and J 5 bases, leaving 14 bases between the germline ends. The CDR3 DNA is TGTGCCAGCAGCTTGGACTGGGGGGTATTGACTGAAGCTTTCTTT. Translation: CASSLDWGVLTEAFF. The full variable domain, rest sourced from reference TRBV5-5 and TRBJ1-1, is DAGVTQSPTHLIKTRGQQVTLRCSPISGHKSVSWYQQVLGQGPQFIFQYYEKEERGRGNFPDRFSARQFPNYSSELNVNALLLGDSALYLCASSLDWGVLTEAFFGQGTRLTVV.

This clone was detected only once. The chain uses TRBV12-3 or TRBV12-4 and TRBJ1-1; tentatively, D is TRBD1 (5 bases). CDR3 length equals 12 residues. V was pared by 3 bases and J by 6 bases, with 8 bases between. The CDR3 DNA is TGTGCCAGCAGTTTCAGGGTGGCTGAAGCTTTCTTT. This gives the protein CASSFRVAEAFF.

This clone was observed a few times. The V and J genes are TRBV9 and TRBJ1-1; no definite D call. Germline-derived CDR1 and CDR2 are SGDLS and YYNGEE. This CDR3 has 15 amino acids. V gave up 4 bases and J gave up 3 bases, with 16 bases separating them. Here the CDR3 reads CASSRLARQDTEAFF. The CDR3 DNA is TGTGCCAGCAGCCGTCTAGCCCGGCAAGACACTGAAGCTTTCTTT. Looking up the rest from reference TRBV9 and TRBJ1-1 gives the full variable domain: DSGVTQTPKHLITATGQRVTLRCSPRSGDLSVYWYQQSLDQGLQFLIQYYNGEERAKGNILERFSAQQFPDLHSELNLSSLELGDSALYFCASSRLARQDTEAFFGQGTRLTVV.

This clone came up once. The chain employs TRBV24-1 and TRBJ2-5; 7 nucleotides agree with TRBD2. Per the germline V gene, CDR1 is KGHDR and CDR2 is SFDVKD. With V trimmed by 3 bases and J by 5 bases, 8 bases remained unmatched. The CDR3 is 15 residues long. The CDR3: CATSDPGAGTETQYF. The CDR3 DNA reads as TGTGCCACCAGTGATCCGGGAGCGGGAACCGAGACCCAGTACTTC.

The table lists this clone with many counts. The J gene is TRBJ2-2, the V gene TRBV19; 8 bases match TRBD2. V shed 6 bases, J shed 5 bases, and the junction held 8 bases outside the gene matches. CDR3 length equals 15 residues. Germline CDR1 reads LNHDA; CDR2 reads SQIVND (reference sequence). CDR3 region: CASRVGGGMTGELFF. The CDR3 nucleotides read TGTGCCAGTAGGGTCGGCGGGGGGATGACCGGGGAGCTGTTTTTT.

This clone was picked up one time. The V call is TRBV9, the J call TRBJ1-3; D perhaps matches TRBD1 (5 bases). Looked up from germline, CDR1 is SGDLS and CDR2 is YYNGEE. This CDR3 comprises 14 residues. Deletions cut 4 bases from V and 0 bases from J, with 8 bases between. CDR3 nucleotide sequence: TGTGCCAGCAGCTCAGGGATCTCTGGAAACACCATATATTTT. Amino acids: CASSSGISGNTIYF.

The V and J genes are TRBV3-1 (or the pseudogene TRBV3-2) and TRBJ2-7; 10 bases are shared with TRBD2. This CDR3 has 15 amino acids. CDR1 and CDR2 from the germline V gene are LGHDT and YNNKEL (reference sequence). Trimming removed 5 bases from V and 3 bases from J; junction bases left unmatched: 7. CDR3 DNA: TGTGCCAGCAGCAAAGGGGCTAGCGGGGGCTACGAGCAGTACTTC. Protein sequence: CASSKGASGGYEQYF.

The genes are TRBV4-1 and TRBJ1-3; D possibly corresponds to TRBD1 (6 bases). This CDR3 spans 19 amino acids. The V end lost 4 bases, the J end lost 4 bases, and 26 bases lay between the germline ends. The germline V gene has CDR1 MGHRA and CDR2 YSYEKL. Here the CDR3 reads CASSLVGGARSTGGNTIYF. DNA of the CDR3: TGCGCCAGCAGCCTCGTCGGGGGGGCGAGGTCTACTGGAGGAAACACCATATATTTT.

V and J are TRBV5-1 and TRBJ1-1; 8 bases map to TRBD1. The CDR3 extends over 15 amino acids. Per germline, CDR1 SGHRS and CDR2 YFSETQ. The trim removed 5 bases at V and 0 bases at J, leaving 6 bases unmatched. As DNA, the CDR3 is TGCGCCAGCAGGGGACAGGCCATGATGAACACTGAAGCTTTCTTT. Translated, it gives CASRGQAMMNTEAFF.

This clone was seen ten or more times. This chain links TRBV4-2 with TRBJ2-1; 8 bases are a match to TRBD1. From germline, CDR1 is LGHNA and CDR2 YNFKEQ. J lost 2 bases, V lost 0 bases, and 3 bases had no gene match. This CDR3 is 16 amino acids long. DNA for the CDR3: TGTGCCAGCAGCCAAGAGGAGACAGGGGCCTACAATGAGCAGTTCTTC. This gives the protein CASSQEETGAYNEQFF.

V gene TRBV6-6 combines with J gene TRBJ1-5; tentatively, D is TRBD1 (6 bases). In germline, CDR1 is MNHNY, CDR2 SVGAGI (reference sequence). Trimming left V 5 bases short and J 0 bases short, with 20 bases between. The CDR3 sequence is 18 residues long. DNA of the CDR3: TGTGCCAGCAGTCGCTTGACAGGCCCCAAGTATAGCAATCAGCCCCAGCATTTT. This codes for CASSRLTGPKYSNQPQHF.

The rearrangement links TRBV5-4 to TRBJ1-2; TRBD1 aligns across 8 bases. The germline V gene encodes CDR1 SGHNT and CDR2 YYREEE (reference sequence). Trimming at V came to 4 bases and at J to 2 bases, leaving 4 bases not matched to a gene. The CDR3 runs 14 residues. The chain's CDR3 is CASSKGQENYGYTF. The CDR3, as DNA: TGTGCCAGCAGCAAGGGACAGGAAAACTATGGCTACACCTTC.

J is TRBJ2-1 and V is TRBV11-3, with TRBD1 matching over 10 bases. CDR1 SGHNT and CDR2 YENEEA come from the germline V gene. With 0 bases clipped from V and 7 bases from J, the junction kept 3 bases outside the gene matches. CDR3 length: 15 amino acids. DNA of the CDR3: TGTGCCAGCAGCTTAGAGGGACAGGGGAGGAATGAGCAGTTCTTC. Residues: CASSLEGQGRNEQFF.

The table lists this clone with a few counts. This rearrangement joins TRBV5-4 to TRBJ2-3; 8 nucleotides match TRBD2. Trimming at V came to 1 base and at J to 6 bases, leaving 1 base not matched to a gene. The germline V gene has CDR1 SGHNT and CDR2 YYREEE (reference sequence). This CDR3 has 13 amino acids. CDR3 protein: CASSLSGGDTQYF. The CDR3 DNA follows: TGTGCCAGCAGCTTGTCGGGGGGGGATACGCAGTATTTT.

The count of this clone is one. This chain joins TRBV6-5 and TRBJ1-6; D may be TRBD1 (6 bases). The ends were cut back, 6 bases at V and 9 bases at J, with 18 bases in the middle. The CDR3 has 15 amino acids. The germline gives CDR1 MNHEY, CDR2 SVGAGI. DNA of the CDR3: TGTGCCAGCAGCCAGACAGGCGGAGGCCGTTCACCCCTCCACTTT. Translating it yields CASSQTGGGRSPLHF.

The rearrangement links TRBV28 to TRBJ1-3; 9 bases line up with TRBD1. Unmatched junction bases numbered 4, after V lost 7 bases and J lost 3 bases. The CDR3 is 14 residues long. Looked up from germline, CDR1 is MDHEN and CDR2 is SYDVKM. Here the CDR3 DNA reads TGTGCCAGCATACAGGGGGCCCGTGGAAACACCATATATTTT. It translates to CASIQGARGNTIYF.

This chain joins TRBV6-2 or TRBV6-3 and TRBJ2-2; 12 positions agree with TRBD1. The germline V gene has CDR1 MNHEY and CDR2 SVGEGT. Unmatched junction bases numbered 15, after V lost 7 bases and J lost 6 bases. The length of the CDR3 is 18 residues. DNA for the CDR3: TGTGCCAGCACCCCGTCGGGACAGGGGGCCATGCGGGCCGGGGAGCTGTTTTTT. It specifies CASTPSGQGAMRAGELFF.

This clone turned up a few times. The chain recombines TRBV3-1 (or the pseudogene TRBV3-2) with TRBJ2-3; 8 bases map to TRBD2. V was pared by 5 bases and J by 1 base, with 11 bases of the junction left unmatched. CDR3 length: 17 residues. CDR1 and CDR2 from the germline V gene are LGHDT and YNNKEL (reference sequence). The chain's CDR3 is CASSGEKRGIRTDTQYF. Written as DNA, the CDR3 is TGTGCCAGCAGCGGAGAAAAGCGGGGGATCCGCACAGATACGCAGTATTTT.